These 27 T cell receptor beta chains originate from one sample sequenced in a study of naive and memory T cell subsets. Whole-study findings and limits: A few larger clonotypes appeared in naive repertoires, especially CD8, possibly memory cells re-expressing CD45RA.

An equimolar mix of two oligonucleotides served as the beta constant-region primer for TRBC1 and TRBC2. Four rounds of PCR amplified the ligated cDNA using nested alpha and beta constant-region primers plus SP2. Using its own MiXCR run on the UMI-ligation and nested PCR reads, TCRdb lists one record per CDR3 protein. The table has around 100,000 distinct CDR3 sequences, around 15% seen once. No antigen has been identified for these receptors. Specimen: naive CD8+ T cells from blood. These receptors were obtained from a human donor in good health.

This clonotype was detected ten times or more. The chain is built from TRBV7-3 and TRBJ2-3; the D is unclear. The CDR3 has 13 residues. Trimming cost V 4 bases and J 1 base, with 6 bases left between them. Germline CDR1 SGHTA, CDR2 FQGTGA. This CDR3 reads CASSYQGTDTQYF. Here the CDR3 DNA reads TGTGCCAGCAGCTACCAGGGCACAGATACGCAGTATTTT.

Comment on this clonotype: This could be a read error, since a much larger clone is one nucleotide away. The J gene is TRBJ1-1, the V gene TRBV7-6; no definite D call. The germline gives CDR1 SGHVS, CDR2 FNYEAQ. Trimming stripped 5 bases from V and 6 bases from J, with 19 bases between. CDR3 length: 15 residues. CDR3 in DNA: TGTGCCAGCAGCCTTCACACGGAAGGTGTGGCTGAAGCTTTCTTT. This gives the protein CASSLHTEGVAEAFF.

The chain couples TRBV4-2 to TRBJ2-1; D unresolved. The CDR3 has 14 residues. Germline V lookup: CDR1 LGHNA, CDR2 YNFKEQ. The V gene lost 4 bases and the J gene lost 3 bases, with 10 bases spanning the gap. The CDR3 DNA sequence: TGTGCCAGCAGCCCCCCGGAAGTCTACAATGAGCAGTTCTTC. It specifies CASSPPEVYNEQFF.

The V call is TRBV7-9, the J call TRBJ1-1; tentatively, D is TRBD1 (5 bases). V was trimmed by 5 bases and J by 5 bases, leaving 12 bases between them. The CDR3 totals 13 residues. The germline CDR1 and CDR2 sequences are SEHNR and FQNEAQ (reference sequence). The CDR3 DNA reads as TGTGCCAGCAGCCCCGCGGGGGGAACTGAAGCTTTCTTT. This translates into CASSPAGGTEAFF.

This clonotype appeared a few times. J is TRBJ2-5 and V is TRBV20-1; 13 bases are shared with TRBD2. Losses at the gene ends were 5 bases for V and 0 bases for J; bases not matched to a gene: 9. This CDR3 has 17 amino acids. Germline V gene data show CDR1 as DFQATT and CDR2 as SNEGSKA (reference sequence). In DNA form, the CDR3 reads TGCAGTGCTCCAAGACTAGCGGGGGGCGGCGACCAAGAGACCCAGTACTTC. Translation: CSAPRLAGGGDQETQYF.

This chain connects TRBV7-9 to TRBJ1-2; unclear D gene. Deletions cut 0 bases from V and 3 bases from J, with 14 bases between. The CDR3 spans 16 residues. The germline CDR1 and CDR2 sequences are SEHNR and FQNEAQ (reference sequence). CDR3 sequence: CASSLAGSQDHYGYTF. The CDR3, as DNA: TGTGCCAGCAGCTTAGCCGGATCCCAGGATCACTATGGCTACACCTTC.

In this sample, this clonotype turned up a few times. The chain uses TRBV7-9 and TRBJ1-1; D is undetermined. Germline-derived CDR1 and CDR2 are SEHNR and FQNEAQ (reference sequence). Trimming left V 6 bases short and J 5 bases short, with 10 bases between. The CDR3 has 12 amino acids. The CDR3 nucleotides read TGTGCCAGCAGGTCGACGGGAACTGAAGCTTTCTTT. This sequence encodes CASRSTGTEAFF.

The chain carries TRBV19 and TRBJ2-1, with no clear D. V was clipped by 3 bases and J by 5 bases, with 14 bases between them. The CDR3 runs to 15 residues. In germline, CDR1 is LNHDA, CDR2 SQIVND (reference sequence). The CDR3 region is CASSMLAPRDNEQFF. CDR3 bases: TGTGCCAGTAGTATGTTGGCACCACGCGACAATGAGCAGTTCTTC.

This clonotype was picked up a small number of times. The chain recombines TRBV9 with TRBJ2-2, with D perhaps matching TRBD1 or TRBD2 (6 bases each). Germline CDR1 reads SGDLS; CDR2 reads YYNGEE. This CDR3 spans 16 amino acids. Trimming shortened V by 0 bases and J by 3 bases, and 12 bases separated the two germline ends. The CDR3 reads CASSVEEGVDTGELFF. CDR3 DNA: TGTGCCAGCAGCGTAGAGGAGGGGGTAGACACCGGGGAGCTGTTTTTT.

The table lists this clonotype with many counts. This chain links TRBV10-3 with TRBJ1-1; the D is unclear. Germline loops: CDR1 ENHRY, CDR2 SYGVKD. The V end lost 0 bases, the J end lost 10 bases, and 9 bases lay between the germline ends. The CDR3 has 12 amino acids. This CDR3 reads CAISESGFAAFF. CDR3 nucleotide sequence: TGTGCCATCAGTGAGTCGGGATTCGCAGCTTTCTTT.

The chain combines TRBV5-6 with TRBJ2-7, with D perhaps being TRBD1 or TRBD2 (5 bases each). V lost 4 bases, J lost 6 bases, and 17 bases lay in between. CDR3 size: 14 residues. Germline V gene lookup returns CDR1 SGHDT and CDR2 YYEEEE. CDR3 coding DNA: TGTGCCAGCAGCCGTATTGGAGAGGGGATCGAGCAGTACTTC. Its translation: CASSRIGEGIEQYF.

The chain recombines TRBV19 with TRBJ1-5; D is unclear. The CDR3 is 12 residues long. Germline CDR1 reads LNHDA; CDR2 reads SQIVND (reference sequence). Trimming pared 7 bases from V and 6 bases from J, leaving 10 bases between. The DNA of the CDR3 is TGTGCCAGTAATCCCGACGGTCAGCCCCAGCATTTT. Translating gives CASNPDGQPQHF.

As concerns this clonotype: An end of the junction does not agree with germline; a read error may underlie this. This chain uses TRBV4-3 with TRBJ2-3; 8 bases line up with TRBD2. This CDR3 is built from 16 residues. Germline loops: CDR1 LGHNA, CDR2 YSLEER. CDR3 bases: TGCGCCAGCAGCCAAGATCGGGGGGGGCCTGGCTATACGCAGTATTTC. It encodes CASSQDRGGPGYTQYF.

V usage is TRBV12-3 or TRBV12-4 and J usage is TRBJ2-7; 7 positions agree with TRBD1. This CDR3 comprises 14 residues. With V trimmed by 6 bases and J by 2 bases, 7 bases remained unmatched. CDR3 residues: CASSLTGTAYEQYF. The DNA of the CDR3 is TGTGCCAGCAGCCTCACCGGGACAGCCTACGAGCAGTACTTC.

The rearrangement links TRBV7-8 to TRBJ1-1; D is ambiguous. Germline values: CDR1 SGHVS, CDR2 FQNEAQ. This CDR3 has 13 amino acids. The V end lost 8 bases, the J end lost 3 bases, and 13 bases lay between the germline ends. The CDR3 DNA sequence: TGTGCCAGCCTCGAACCGAGTGACACTGAAGCTTTCTTT. This codes for CASLEPSDTEAFF.

This clonotype appeared a single time. The chain joins TRBV12-3 or TRBV12-4 to TRBJ2-7, with D possibly matching TRBD2 (5 bases). Trimming stripped 3 bases from V and 4 bases from J, with 13 bases between. This CDR3 contains 14 residues. The CDR3 bases are TGTGCCAGCAGTTTTCGGGAATCTGGGTACGAGCAGTACTTC. It translates to CASSFRESGYEQYF.

This clonotype was seen more than once but under ten times. This sequence joins TRBV19 and TRBJ1-1, with 7 bases identical to TRBD1. This CDR3 has 14 residues. Germline-derived CDR1 and CDR2 are LNHDA and SQIVND (reference sequence). Trimming cost V 4 bases and J 0 bases; bases outside gene matches: 2. The CDR3 DNA reads as TGTGCCAGTAGTACGGGACAGCTGAACACTGAAGCTTTCTTT. It yields the protein CASSTGQLNTEAFF. Combining the CDR3 with reference TRBV19 and TRBJ1-1 gives the whole variable domain DGGITQSPKYLFRKEGQNVTLSCEQNLNHDAMYWYRQDPGQGLRLIYYSQIVNDFQKGDIAEGYSVSREKKESFPLTVTSAQKNPTAFYLCASSTGQLNTEAFFGQGTRLTVV.

Many counts were recorded for this clonotype. The J gene is TRBJ2-3, the V gene TRBV9; TRBD2 agrees at 10 bases. There are 15 residues in the CDR3. V shed 0 bases, J shed 4 bases, and the junction held 2 bases outside the gene matches. Germline values: CDR1 SGDLS, CDR2 YYNGEE. The CDR3 DNA is TGTGCCAGCAGCGTAGGAGCGGGGGGGCCAGATACGCAGTATTTT. This gives the protein CASSVGAGGPDTQYF.

J is TRBJ1-1 and V is TRBV7-2; weak D call: TRBD1 (5 bases). CDR1 SGHTA and CDR2 FQGNSA come from the germline V gene. The CDR3 sequence is 16 residues long. Trimming took off 1 base at V and 6 bases at J, with 18 bases between the two ends. For the CDR3, the DNA is TGTGCCAGCAGCTTAGTCCCATCGGGGCTAGGGTCTGAAGCTTTCTTT. Translation gives CASSLVPSGLGSEAFF. The whole variable domain, filled in from reference TRBV7-2 and TRBJ1-1, reads GAGVSQSPSNKVTEKGKDVELRCDPISGHTALYWYRQSLGQGLEFLIYFQGNSAPDKSGLPSDRFSAERTGGSVSTLTIQRTQQEDSAVYLCASSLVPSGLGSEAFFGQGTRLTVV.

This clonotype was recorded many times. The chain links TRBV19 to TRBJ1-1, with 8 bases matching TRBD1. From germline, CDR1 is LNHDA and CDR2 SQIVND (reference sequence). This CDR3 is 16 amino acids long. V dropped 3 bases and J dropped 1; count of bases not matched to a gene: 7. DNA for the CDR3: TGTGCCAGTAGTATCCCCCGGACAGGGCCGAACACTGAAGCTTTCTTT. It codes for CASSIPRTGPNTEAFF.

This clonotype appeared a few times. The chain recombines TRBV29-1 with TRBJ1-5; 10 nucleotides match TRBD1. After removal of 5 bases from V and 2 bases from J, the junction contained 6 bases not matched to a gene. CDR3 size: 15 residues. Germline CDR1 SQVTM, CDR2 ANQGSEA. In DNA form, the CDR3 reads TGCAGCGTTCAGGGGACAGGGGTAGGCAATCAGCCCCAGCATTTT. It is translated as CSVQGTGVGNQPQHF.

The chain couples TRBV29-1 to TRBJ2-3; the D gene is possibly TRBD1 (5 bases). Trimming took 5 bases from V and 1 from J, leaving 16 bases between them. The CDR3 contains 15 residues. CDR1 and CDR2 (germline): SQVTM, ANQGSEA. The CDR3 loop is CSVHDSRTRTDTQYF. Here the CDR3 DNA reads TGCAGCGTTCATGACAGCAGAACCCGCACAGATACGCAGTATTTT.

This clonotype was found a few times. The chain links TRBV7-6 to TRBJ2-2; D gene ambiguous. Per the germline V gene, CDR1 is SGHVS and CDR2 is FNYEAQ. CDR3 size: 15 residues. Trimming stripped 2 bases from V and 3 bases from J, with 10 bases between. CDR3: CASSLKKEYTGELFF. The CDR3 DNA reads as TGTGCCAGCAGCTTAAAGAAGGAATACACCGGGGAGCTGTTTTTT.

The gene calls are TRBV20-1 and TRBJ2-2, with 7 bases aligning to TRBD2. The germline gives CDR1 DFQATT, CDR2 SNEGSKA (reference sequence). With V trimmed by 6 bases and J by 1 base, 8 bases remained unmatched. CDR3 length: 15 residues. CDR3 residues: CSASRLALNTGELFF. CDR3 nucleotide sequence: TGCAGTGCCAGCAGACTAGCCCTGAACACCGGGGAGCTGTTTTTT.

This clonotype was picked up a small number of times. V usage is TRBV6-5 and J usage is TRBJ1-2, with no clear D. Trimming cost V 6 bases and J 12 bases, with 20 bases left between them. Per the germline V gene, CDR1 is MNHEY and CDR2 is SVGAGI. CDR3 length: 13 residues. Here the CDR3 DNA reads TGTGCCAGCAGACCGGACCCAGAAACGGACGACACCTTC. Protein sequence: CASRPDPETDDTF.

This clonotype was counted many times. The chain has TRBV25-1 and TRBJ2-1; 8 bases line up with TRBD1. V trimming: 3 bases; J trimming: 8 bases; junction bases outside the gene matches: 6. Looked up from germline, CDR1 is MGHDK and CDR2 is SYGVNS. The CDR3 consists of 14 residues. DNA for the CDR3: TGTGCCAGCAGTGACACCGGGACAGGAGATGAGCAGTTCTTC. Translated, it gives CASSDTGTGDEQFF.

Only a few counts were recorded for this clonotype. V gene TRBV27 combines with J gene TRBJ2-7; D call uncertain. CDR3 length: 14 residues. CDR1 MNHEY and CDR2 SMNVEV come from the germline V gene (reference sequence). Trimming took 5 bases from V and 4 from J, leaving 15 bases between them. The CDR3 region is CASSQYSYLYEQYF. The CDR3 DNA is TGTGCCAGCAGTCAATACTCATATTTGTACGAGCAGTACTTC.